Shown below are 30 T cell receptor beta chains from a single sample sequenced in a study of identical twins. TCRdb re-called the 5' RACE reads with MiXCR, one entry per CDR3 protein. The sample records fewer than 800,000 distinct CDR3 sequences, about 7% being singletons. The same sample was also used in a study of yellow fever vaccine responses in identical twins.

The specimen sequenced was PBMCs. These receptors all stem from a woman aged 18-35 years in good health.

This clonotype has at least ten counts. The V call is TRBV12-3 or TRBV12-4, the J call TRBJ1-5, with 7 bases that match TRBD1. The CDR3 extends over 14 amino acids. The V segment lost 6 bases and the J segment 9 bases; nucleotides outside the gene matches: 11. This CDR3 is CASRPGTVKGPQHF. The CDR3 nucleotides read TGTGCCAGCAGGCCGGGGACAGTCAAGGGGCCCCAGCATTTT.

This clonotype was detected only a few times. V gene TRBV9 combines with J gene TRBJ1-6; no reliable D call. Germline V lookup: CDR1 SGDLS, CDR2 YYNGEE. The length of the CDR3 is 13 residues. Trimming stripped 4 bases from V and 9 bases from J, with 11 bases between. CDR3 region: CASSMSSFSPLHF. CDR3 nucleotide sequence: TGTGCCAGCAGCATGTCTTCCTTTTCACCCCTCCACTTT.

V usage is TRBV6-5 and J usage is TRBJ2-3; 7 bases line up with TRBD1. Per the germline V gene, CDR1 is MNHEY and CDR2 is SVGAGI. The CDR3 runs 16 residues. V was clipped by 0 bases and J by 3 bases; unmatched bases: 6. The CDR3 protein is CASSYSTGWGTDTQYF. CDR3 coding DNA: TGTGCCAGCAGTTACTCGACAGGGTGGGGGACAGATACGCAGTATTTT.

The chain is built from TRBV4-1 and TRBJ1-1; weak D call: TRBD1 (6 bases). Per germline, CDR1 MGHRA and CDR2 YSYEKL. V shed 4 bases and J shed 0 bases, with 15 bases lying between them. This CDR3 comprises 16 residues. Here the CDR3 DNA reads TGCGCCAGCAGCCCAGGACAGACAATATTGAACACTGAAGCTTTCTTT. It yields the protein CASSPGQTILNTEAFF.

The chain links TRBV15 to TRBJ2-3; 10 nucleotides agree with TRBD2. The CDR3 covers 16 residues. Germline CDR1 and CDR2: LNHNV and YYDKDF (reference sequence). Germline trimming cut 5 bases from V and 2 bases from J; bases unmatched to any gene: 7. The CDR3 region has the DNA TGTGCCACCAGCCCAACTAGCGGGGTGAACACAGATACGCAGTATTTT. This codes for CATSPTSGVNTDTQYF.

The chain carries TRBV2 and TRBJ1-2; 7 positions agree with TRBD1. V shed 0 bases, J shed 3 bases, and the junction held 4 bases outside the gene matches. The CDR3 spans 15 residues. Germline CDR1 is SNHLY and CDR2 is FYNNEI. For the CDR3, the DNA is TGTGCCAGCAGTGAAGCACAGGGGATATACTATGGCTACACCTTC. As protein: CASSEAQGIYYGYTF.

This clonotype was seen many times. V usage is TRBV9 and J usage is TRBJ1-3; D ambiguous. V shed 4 bases and J shed 0 bases, with 8 bases lying between them. Germline-derived CDR1 and CDR2 are SGDLS and YYNGEE. There are 14 residues in the CDR3. The CDR3 reads CASSPIFSGNTIYF. The CDR3 coding sequence is TGTGCCAGCAGCCCAATATTCTCTGGAAACACCATATATTTT.

Ten or more counts support this clonotype. The gene calls are TRBV5-1 and TRBJ2-1; 10 nucleotides agree with TRBD2. This CDR3 comprises 17 residues. Germline V gene data show CDR1 as SGHRS and CDR2 as YFSETQ. Trimming removed 4 bases from V and 7 bases from J; junction bases left unmatched: 14. The DNA of the CDR3 is TGCGCCAGCAGCCCTTATCTAGGGACTAGCGCGGGGAATGAGCAGTTCTTC. Its translation is CASSPYLGTSAGNEQFF.

The rearrangement uses TRBV12-3 or TRBV12-4 and TRBJ2-7, with D perhaps matching TRBD1 (7 bases). The CDR3 is 15 residues long. Trimming took 6 bases from V and 5 from J, leaving 20 bases between them. This CDR3 is CASRPSLRGAHEQYF. The CDR3 region has the DNA TGTGCCAGCAGGCCCAGCCTCAGGGGGGCTCACGAGCAGTACTTC.

This clonotype was detected only a few times. The chain recombines TRBV12-3 or TRBV12-4 with TRBJ2-3; D possibly matches TRBD1 or TRBD2 (5 bases each). The germline V and J ends were trimmed by 6 bases and 5 bases, with 9 bases remaining between them. This CDR3 comprises 12 residues. The CDR3 sequence is CASSRGQDTQYF. DNA for the CDR3: TGTGCCAGCAGCCGGGGCCAAGATACGCAGTATTTT.

The gene calls are TRBV10-3 and TRBJ2-1; 8 bases fit TRBD2. Germline CDR1 reads ENHRY; CDR2 reads SYGVKD. The CDR3 is made up of 14 amino acids. With 8 bases clipped from V and 8 bases from J, the junction kept 11 bases outside the gene matches. This chain's CDR3 is CAIGAREAVDEQFF. DNA of the CDR3: TGTGCCATCGGCGCGCGGGAGGCCGTAGATGAGCAGTTCTTC.

This clonotype was detected a few times. The chain has TRBV5-1 and TRBJ2-1; possibly TRBD2 for D (6 bases). CDR3 length: 17 residues. V lost 4 bases and J lost 7, with 24 bases in between. Germline CDR1 and CDR2: SGHRS and YFSETQ. CDR3 in amino acids: CASSGFVAAPLVNEQFF. CDR3 DNA sequence: TGCGCCAGCAGCGGGTTTGTAGCGGCCCCCCTAGTGAATGAGCAGTTCTTC.

The chain employs TRBV28 and TRBJ2-1; the match to TRBD2 covers 7 bases. The germline CDR1 and CDR2 sequences are MDHEN and SYDVKM. Trimming took 8 bases from V and 4 from J; bases not matched to a gene: 5. The CDR3 contains 13 residues. The CDR3 DNA sequence: TGTGCCAGCCATGCGGGAGCTTACAATGAGCAGTTCTTC. Its translation is CASHAGAYNEQFF.

Worth noting for this clonotype: At one boundary the junction diverges from the germline segment, which might be a read error. The CDR3 region is CTSSLGAGAYNEQFF. CDR3 DNA sequence: TGTACCAGCAGCTTAGGGGCAGGGGCCTACAATGAGCAGTTCTTC. The V call is TRBV11-2, the J call TRBJ2-1; D may be TRBD1 (6 bases). The CDR3 has 15 residues. Germline CDR1 is SGHAT and CDR2 is FQNNGV.

In this sample, this clonotype turned up many times. This chain connects TRBV7-9 to TRBJ2-3, with 9 bases lining up with TRBD1. Unmatched junction bases numbered 4, after V lost 0 bases and J lost 6 bases. Germline V gene sequence: CDR1 SEHNR, CDR2 FQNEAQ (reference sequence). This CDR3 contains 15 residues. Here the CDR3 DNA reads TGTGCCAGCAGCTTAGCGGGGACAGGGCTGGATACGCAGTATTTT. It is translated as CASSLAGTGLDTQYF.

This clonotype was detected many times. V and J are TRBV6-5 and TRBJ1-1; D gene uncertain. V was pared by 6 bases and J by 5 bases, with 7 bases between. Germline V CDR1 and CDR2: MNHEY, SVGAGI. There are 11 residues in the CDR3. The CDR3 loop is CASSHGTEAFF. The CDR3 coding sequence is TGTGCCAGCAGCCATGGAACTGAAGCTTTCTTT.

This clonotype has at least ten counts. The chain employs TRBV7-9 and TRBJ2-3; 10 bases fit TRBD2. The germline CDR1 and CDR2 sequences are SEHNR and FQNEAQ (reference sequence). V dropped 1 base and J dropped 5; count of bases not matched to a gene: 9. The CDR3 sequence is 17 residues long. DNA of the CDR3: TGTGCCAGCAGCTTAGTTGACGAGCGGGGGGGCGGAGATACGCAGTATTTT. This encodes CASSLVDERGGGDTQYF.

This clonotype has just a few counts. This sequence joins TRBV20-1 and TRBJ1-5, with 11 bases matching TRBD1. J lost 0 bases, V lost 0 bases, and 10 bases had no gene match. Germline values: CDR1 DFQATT, CDR2 SNEGSKA (reference sequence). The CDR3 is 19 residues long. In nucleotides, the CDR3 is TGCAGTGCTAGAGATGGTGGGACAGGGGGACTATATAGCAATCAGCCCCAGCATTTT. The encoded protein is CSARDGGTGGLYSNQPQHF.

This sequence joins TRBV25-1 and TRBJ1-5; D gene unclear. The CDR3 extends over 15 amino acids. Trimming left V 4 bases short and J 0 bases short, with 10 bases between. Germline values: CDR1 MGHDK, CDR2 SYGVNS. Here the CDR3 reads CASSGGSDSNQPQHF. In DNA form, the CDR3 reads TGTGCCAGCAGTGGGGGAAGCGATAGCAATCAGCCCCAGCATTTT.

CDR3 region: CAISELSGANVLTF. The CDR3 coding sequence is TGTGCCATCAGTGAACTCTCTGGGGCCAACGTCCTGACTTTC. V usage is TRBV10-3 and J usage is TRBJ2-6, with D unclear. The CDR3 is made up of 14 amino acids. CDR1 and CDR2 (germline): ENHRY, SYGVKD. The V end was cut by 3 bases, the J end by 0 bases, with 3 bases between.

The table lists this clonotype with a few counts. Here the CDR3 reads CATSERSPKKGEQFF. The CDR3 DNA is TGTGCCACCAGTGAACGGAGTCCTAAGAAGGGGGAGCAGTTCTTC. The rearrangement uses TRBV24-1 and TRBJ2-1; TRBD1 might be the D (5 bases). The germline CDR1 and CDR2 sequences are KGHDR and SFDVKD. The CDR3 is 15 amino acids. With 4 bases removed from V and 10 bases from J, the gap between germline ends came to 19 bases.

The chain carries TRBV5-1 and TRBJ1-1; 7 bases line up with TRBD1. Losses at the gene ends were 4 bases for V and 2 bases for J; bases not matched to a gene: 5. CDR1 SGHRS and CDR2 YFSETQ come from the germline V gene. The length of the CDR3 is 14 residues. Here the CDR3 reads CASSVGDSNTEAFF. The CDR3 region has the DNA TGCGCCAGCAGCGTGGGGGACAGCAACACTGAAGCTTTCTTT. The full variable domain, in which reference TRBV5-1 and TRBJ1-1 provide the parts outside the CDR3, is KAGVTQTPRYLIKTRGQQVTLSCSPISGHRSVSWYQQTPGQGLQFLFEYFSETQRNKGNFPGRFSGRQFSNSRSEMNVSTLELGDSALYLCASSVGDSNTEAFFGQGTRLTVV.

V usage is TRBV20-1 and J usage is TRBJ2-1; 7 bases are shared with TRBD2. Per germline, CDR1 DFQATT and CDR2 SNEGSKA (reference sequence). The J segment lost 9 bases and the V segment lost 6 bases, leaving 14 bases of the junction unmatched. This CDR3 has 14 amino acids. The DNA of the CDR3 is TGCAGTGCAGAGTCCAGGACTGGGGGGGGTGAGCAGTTCTTC. Residues: CSAESRTGGGEQFF.

This clonotype was observed many times. Germline and junction disagree at one end, which may indicate a read error. V and J are TRBV4-1 and TRBJ1-1; no firm D call. The CDR3 is made up of 15 amino acids. Germline CDR1 MGHRA, CDR2 YSYEKL. In DNA form, the CDR3 reads TGTGCCAGCAGCCAAGATCTGGGTTTGAACACTGAAGCTTTCTTT. This codes for CASSQDLGLNTEAFF.

This clonotype has a handful of counts. This chain uses TRBV20-1 with TRBJ1-2; D is unclear. Germline values: CDR1 DFQATT, CDR2 SNEGSKA (reference sequence). Trimming shortened V by 6 bases and J by 2 bases, and 10 bases separated the two germline ends. The CDR3 has 12 amino acids. CDR3 DNA: TGCAGTGCCATCACAGTGAACTATGGCTACACCTTC. It codes for CSAITVNYGYTF.

This clonotype was picked up a small number of times. This chain uses TRBV6-1 with TRBJ1-1; the match to TRBD1 covers 7 bases. The CDR3 has 14 amino acids. The V segment lost 7 bases and the J segment 0 bases; nucleotides outside the gene matches: 5. Germline V gives CDR1 MNHNS, CDR2 SASEGT. CDR3 amino acids: CASNSGQMNTEAFF. The DNA for the CDR3 is TGTGCCAGCAACTCGGGACAGATGAACACTGAAGCTTTCTTT.

The CDR3 DNA is TGTGCCAGCTCACCACGACTAGCGGGAGCTTCGGAGACCCAGTACTTC. Translated, it gives CASSPRLAGASETQYF. The chain joins TRBV18 to TRBJ2-5; 12 positions agree with TRBD2. The CDR3 is 16 amino acids. Germline V gene data show CDR1 as KGHSH and CDR2 as LQKENI. V lost 1 base to trimming and J lost 5 bases; unmatched junction nucleotides: 5. Drawing the rest from reference TRBV18 and TRBJ2-5, the complete variable domain is NAGVMQNPRHLVRRRGQEARLRCSPMKGHSHVYWYRQLPEEGLKFMVYLQKENIIDESGMPKERFSAEFPKEGPSILRIQQVVRGDSAAYFCASSPRLAGASETQYFGPGTRLLVL.

The rearrangement uses TRBV29-1 and TRBJ2-1, with TRBD2 matching 7 bases. Germline V lookup: CDR1 SQVTM, CDR2 ANQGSEA. J was trimmed by 7 bases and V by 2 bases; bases with no gene match: 11. This CDR3 contains 15 residues. CDR3 DNA sequence: TGCAGCGTTGAACTAGCGGCCCCGGTACGGAATGAGCAGTTCTTC. Its translation is CSVELAAPVRNEQFF.

The V and J genes are TRBV6-4 and TRBJ2-2; the D is unclear. Trimming cost V 4 bases and J 6 bases, with 15 bases left between them. This CDR3 has 15 residues. In germline, CDR1 is MRHNA, CDR2 SNTAGT. The CDR3 loop is CASSAATQVPGELFF. CDR3 nucleotides: TGTGCCAGCAGTGCCGCGACTCAGGTCCCCGGGGAGCTGTTTTTT.

This clonotype was found a few times. The chain is built from TRBV10-3 and TRBJ1-1, with TRBD1 as a possible D gene (5 bases). V was clipped by 7 bases and J by 1 base, with 13 bases between them. The germline CDR1 and CDR2 sequences are ENHRY and SYGVKD. The CDR3 loop spans 14 amino acids. The CDR3 region is CAIMGGRENTEAFF. Here the CDR3 DNA reads TGTGCCATCATGGGGGGACGGGAGAACACTGAAGCTTTCTTT.